A selection of T cell receptor beta chains follows, all from one sample in a study of shared clonotypes between healthy human individuals. Profiled with immunoSEQ multiplex PCR; TCRdb holds only in-frame clones, not every one. The table lists 650,000 to 800,000 clones, 72% of them singletons. Material for sequencing was memory CD4+ T cells sorted from blood. These receptors were taken from a young woman in good health. The CDR3 runs from the conserved cysteine through the conserved F or W. Fields, in order: J gene, V gene, CDR3 protein.

>TRBJ2-1|TRBV4-1
CASSQAVGGYNEQFF
>TRBJ2-5|TRBV18
CASSPSAGAKETQYF
>TRBJ2-7|TRBV15
CATSTRGQREQYF
>TRBJ2-3|TRBV5-1
CASSLVSGPGTDTQYF
>TRBJ2-2|TRBV11-2
CASSRGRGDTGELFF
>TRBJ2-3|TRBV5-1
CASSLVGSGSTDTQYF
>TRBJ2-5|TRBV7-8
CASSSFIETQYF
>TRBJ2-6|TRBV2
CASRATGVGSGANVLTF
>TRBJ1-5|TRBV14
CASSPGQGGQPQHF
>TRBJ2-7|TRBV7-9
CASSLRGPYEQYF
>TRBJ1-4|TRBV5-1
CASSLQGFEKLFF
>TRBJ1-2|TRBV5-1
CASSLPTTGEGYTF
>TRBJ2-7|TRBV14
CASSRGNPSEQYF
>TRBJ2-5|TRBV28
CASSLGLADQETQYF
>TRBJ2-1|TRBV25-1
CASSERSGEASGNEQFF
>TRBJ2-1|TRBV18
CASSTGRGEQFF
>TRBJ2-2|TRBV19
CAMTGTNTGELFF
>TRBJ2-5|TRBV5-4
CASSLSSGRETQYF
>TRBJ2-1|TRBV5-1
CASSLAGVFSYNEQFF
>TRBJ2-3|TRBV5-1
CASSLEGRADTDTQYF
>TRBJ2-3|TRBV19
CASRRAGTDTQYF
>TRBJ2-7|TRBV4-1
CASSQGHDRGRPYEQYF
>TRBJ2-1|TRBV2
CASTLLGGSSYNEQFF
>TRBJ1-5|TRBV7-2
CASSLELYQPQHF
>TRBJ2-5|TRBV5-4
CASSPAGQGRETQYF
>TRBJ1-5|TRBV19
CASSVGQRNQPQHF
>TRBJ1-5|TRBV11-1
CASSLSPRGKQPQHF
>TRBJ2-6|TRBV5-1
CASSLGPPGANVLTF
>TRBJ2-1|TRBV7-8
CASSPRGGLAAAYNEQFF
>TRBJ2-3|TRBV7-2
CASSPRTSVTADTQYF
>TRBJ2-4|TRBV28
CASSLSATGAKNIQYF
>TRBJ2-1|TRBV10-2
CASSEVPTNEQFF
>TRBJ1-6|TRBV5-4
CASSYEGQGQSPLHF
>TRBJ2-7|TRBV5-5
CASRGDEQYF
>TRBJ2-3|TRBV6-1
CASSQGNTQYF
>TRBJ1-4|TRBV19
CASSIRGNEKLFF
>TRBJ1-2|TRBV27
CASSLYPGSHYGYTF
>TRBJ2-5|TRBV6-5
CASSSVGETQYF
>TRBJ2-5|TRBV5-1
CASSLTGTASQETQYF
>TRBJ1-2|TRBV10-2
CASSDSLKGGYTF
>TRBJ2-7|TRBV19
CATEGDNTYEQYF
>TRBJ2-1|TRBV28
CASSLRFEQFF
>TRBJ1-1|TRBV7-7
CASSLLVGAGSANTEAFF
>TRBJ2-1|TRBV27
CASSLGEGHNEQFF
>TRBJ2-2|TRBV5-1
CASTDSFNTGELFF
>TRBJ2-7|TRBV4-2
CASSPATSGGTYEQYF
>TRBJ1-4|TRBV6-5
CASSRTGTGVEKLFF
>TRBJ1-1|TRBV5-4
CASSFWDRVVRTEAFF
>TRBJ2-7|TRBV5-4
CASSPSGLAASGGSEQYF
>TRBJ2-3|TRBV29-1
CSVGDVSSTDTQYF
>TRBJ2-6|TRBV28
CATTSLGGSGANVLTF
>TRBJ2-3|TRBV11-2
CASSLRLAGTDTQYF
>TRBJ2-6|TRBV19
CASSRSPLAGGGANVLTF